This T cell receptor (beta chain) was documented in a study of control samples from healthy donors and cancer patients. Data came from immunoSEQ multiplex PCR; TCRdb stores just in-frame clones and leaves some out. This table has fewer than 95,000 clones, roughly 91% appearing once. The germline gives CDR1 MNHNS, CDR2 SASEGT. V lost 2 bases to trimming and J lost 7 bases; unmatched junction nucleotides: 16. There are 19 residues in the CDR3. The receptor was isolated from a man between 25 and 39 years old in good health. The V and J genes are TRBV6-1 and TRBJ1-6, with 8 bases matching TRBD1. Sequencing was carried out using blood. The CDR3 DNA reads TGTGCCAGCAGTGAAAAGGGGCCAGGGGGCTGGGTAACAAATTCACCCCTCCACTTT. Encoded protein: CASSEKGPGGWVTNSPLHF.